Listed here are 24 T cell receptor beta chains from one sample, sequenced in a study of blood T cell repertoires in COVID-19. The table came from immunoSEQ multiplex PCR; TCRdb's copy has only in-frame clones and leaves some out. The table shows 160,000 or so clones, with 65% to 90% occurring only once. The specimen sequenced was peripheral blood. The receptors come from a human donor in a cohort sampled during active COVID-19.

The rearrangement uses TRBV4-3 and TRBJ1-5, with 7 bases aligning to TRBD1. The length of the CDR3 is 15 residues. With V trimmed by 3 bases and J by 5 bases, 7 bases remained unmatched. Per the germline V gene, CDR1 is LGHNA and CDR2 is YSLEER. CDR3 loop: CASSQSTGTDQPQHF. As DNA, the CDR3 is TGCGCCAGCAGCCAGAGTACCGGGACAGATCAGCCCCAGCATTTT.

The V gene is TRBV5-1, the J gene TRBJ1-1; D unclear. Trimming removed 4 bases from V and 1 base from J, with 2 bases in between. Germline V gene lookup returns CDR1 SGHRS and CDR2 YFSETQ. The length of the CDR3 is 11 residues. The CDR3 loop is CASSQNTEAFF. The CDR3 DNA is TGCGCCAGCAGCCAGAACACTGAAGCTTTCTTT.

The chain has TRBV20-1 and TRBJ2-7; TRBD1 matches 7 bases. J lost 0 bases, V lost 3 bases, and 11 bases had no gene match. CDR3 length: 16 residues. Germline V CDR1 and CDR2: DFQATT, SNEGSKA (reference sequence). CDR3 nucleotides: TGCAGTGCTAGTCGTGCTAGCTGGGACAGCTCCTACGAGCAGTACTTC. Its protein is CSASRASWDSSYEQYF.

The J gene is TRBJ2-7, the V gene TRBV10-2, with TRBD2 matching 12 bases. CDR1 is WSHSY, CDR2 SAAADI, per germline. This CDR3 has 14 amino acids. Unmatched junction bases numbered 4, after V lost 4 bases and J lost 6 bases. Here the CDR3 DNA reads TGCGCCAGCAGTGGACTAGCGGGGGCCGGCGAGCAGTACTTC. Amino acids: CASSGLAGAGEQYF.

The genes are TRBV23-1 and TRBJ2-3; perhaps TRBD1 as D (6 bases). TRBV23-1 has ORF status, its function being uncertain. CDR3 length equals 15 residues. Trimming took 3 bases from V and 0 from J, leaving 10 bases between them. The CDR3 reads CASSHVDRSTDTQYF. The CDR3 DNA reads TGCGCCAGCAGTCACGTTGACAGGAGCACAGATACGCAGTATTTT.

The chain uses TRBV5-5 and TRBJ1-3; the D is unclear. The germline V and J ends were trimmed by 2 bases and 7 bases, with 13 bases remaining between them. The V gene's germline CDR1 is SGHKS and CDR2 YYEKEE (reference sequence). The CDR3 is made up of 14 amino acids. The CDR3 protein is CASSLLEEVNTIYF. The DNA for the CDR3 is TGTGCCAGCAGCTTATTAGAAGAGGTCAACACCATATATTTT.

The chain combines TRBV12-5 with TRBJ2-1; 9 bases map to TRBD2. The germline gives CDR1 LGHNT, CDR2 FRNRAP. The CDR3 consists of 18 residues. V gave up 2 bases and J gave up 7 bases; unmatched junction bases: 15. The CDR3 DNA reads TGTGCTAGTGGTTTGCCCCCCTCGATAGGCGGGGGGGCGAATGAGCAGTTCTTC. Its translation is CASGLPPSIGGGANEQFF.

This clone came up once. The chain joins TRBV27 to TRBJ2-7, with 10 bases fitting TRBD1. Trimming cost V 7 bases and J 3 bases; bases outside gene matches: 3. Germline-derived CDR1 and CDR2 are MNHEY and SMNVEV (reference sequence). The CDR3 sequence is 13 residues long. DNA for the CDR3: TGTGCCAGCAAGAGGACAGGGGGCTACGAGCAGTACTTC. This encodes CASKRTGGYEQYF.

This clone came up once. The chain combines TRBV2 with TRBJ2-5, with D possibly TRBD2 on 6 matching bases. Germline V CDR1 and CDR2: SNHLY, FYNNEI. The CDR3 extends over 12 amino acids. V was cut by 5 bases and J by 5 bases, with 9 bases left in between. The CDR3 reads CASSRDSETQYF. The CDR3 DNA sequence: TGTGCCAGCAGTAGGGACTCCGAGACCCAGTACTTC. Supplemented by reference TRBV2 and TRBJ2-5, the full variable domain reads EPEVTQTPSHQVTQMGQEVILRCVPISNHLYFYWYRQILGQKVEFLVSFYNNEISEKSEIFDDQFSVERPDGSNFTLKIRSTKLEDSAMYFCASSRDSETQYFGPGTRLLVL.

This chain uses TRBV5-4 with TRBJ1-4, with D maybe TRBD1 (6 bases). CDR1 is SGHNT and CDR2 is YYREEE in the germline V gene (reference sequence). The CDR3 loop spans 15 amino acids. V was cut by 4 bases and J by 0 bases, with 10 bases left in between. DNA of the CDR3: TGTGCCAGCAGCCTGGGGGCCGCAACTAATGAAAAACTGTTTTTT. It yields the protein CASSLGAATNEKLFF. The complete variable domain, with remaining parts taken from reference TRBV5-4 and TRBJ1-4, reads ETGVTQSPTHLIKTRGQQVTLRCSSQSGHNTVSWYQQALGQGPQFIFQYYREEENGRGNFPPRFSGLQFPNYSSELNVNALELDDSALYLCASSLGAATNEKLFFGSGTQLSVL.

This clone was seen a few times. The rearrangement joins TRBV27 to TRBJ2-5, with 8 positions matching TRBD1. The ends lost 4 bases at V and 2 bases at J; junction bases unmatched: 6. The CDR3 runs to 15 residues. CDR1 is MNHEY, CDR2 SMNVEV, per germline (reference sequence). The DNA of the CDR3 is TGTGCCAGCAGTTCGGGCAGGGGGCAACAAGAGACCCAGTACTTC. Amino acids: CASSSGRGQQETQYF.

This clone was observed a few times. The chain carries TRBV11-3 and TRBJ2-7, with D maybe TRBD2 (6 bases). The CDR3 extends over 12 amino acids. Germline V gene data show CDR1 as SGHNT and CDR2 as YENEEA. The V end lost 4 bases, the J end lost 5 bases, and 9 bases lay between the germline ends. The CDR3 bases are TGTGCCAGCAGCTCCGGGGGACACGAGCAGTACTTC. This sequence encodes CASSSGGHEQYF.

The chain links TRBV27 to TRBJ1-2; a possible D gene is TRBD1 (5 bases). CDR3 size: 15 residues. V lost 5 bases and J 4 bases, leaving 17 bases between the germline ends. Germline CDR1 is MNHEY and CDR2 is SMNVEV (reference sequence). The CDR3 DNA follows: TGTGCCAGCAGTCTGGGCTCCCCAAGGGGCTATGGCTACACCTTC. Translated, it gives CASSLGSPRGYGYTF.

The chain couples TRBV19 to TRBJ2-7; 9 nucleotides match TRBD1. CDR3 size: 15 residues. CDR1 and CDR2 from the germline V gene are LNHDA and SQIVND (reference sequence). The trim removed 3 bases at V and 4 bases at J, leaving 7 bases unmatched. CDR3 residues: CASSISGTGSYEQYF. The DNA of the CDR3 is TGTGCCAGTAGTATCTCCGGGACAGGGTCGTACGAGCAGTACTTC. The full variable domain, with the rest looked up from reference TRBV19 and TRBJ2-7, is DGGITQSPKYLFRKEGQNVTLSCEQNLNHDAMYWYRQDPGQGLRLIYYSQIVNDFQKGDIAEGYSVSREKKESFPLTVTSAQKNPTAFYLCASSISGTGSYEQYFGPGTRLTVT.

The chain links TRBV4-2 to TRBJ2-7, with D tentatively TRBD2 (6 bases). With 2 bases removed from V and 4 bases from J, the gap between germline ends came to 24 bases. Germline values: CDR1 LGHNA, CDR2 YNFKEQ. This CDR3 has 18 amino acids. CDR3 loop: CASSQKGEMGPGGYEQYF. The CDR3 nucleotides read TGTGCCAGCAGCCAAAAAGGGGAGATGGGGCCCGGGGGATACGAGCAGTACTTC.

This chain joins TRBV27 and TRBJ2-2, with 10 bases matching TRBD1. The CDR3 contains 16 residues. From germline, CDR1 is MNHEY and CDR2 SMNVEV (reference sequence). Unmatched junction bases numbered 3, after V lost 1 base and J lost 4 bases. The CDR3 sequence: CASSLWGTGVTGELFF. DNA for the CDR3: TGTGCCAGCAGTTTATGGGGGACAGGGGTCACCGGGGAGCTGTTTTTT.

The CDR3 DNA follows: TGTGCCAGCAGTGGACTAGCGGGACTACAAGAGACCCAGTACTTC. This translates into CASSGLAGLQETQYF. The chain uses TRBV2 and TRBJ2-5; the match to TRBD2 covers 11 bases. The junction had 3 bases not matched to a gene; V was cut back by 4 bases and J by 2 bases. The germline CDR1 and CDR2 sequences are SNHLY and FYNNEI. The CDR3 has 15 amino acids.

This sequence joins TRBV19 and TRBJ1-5, with TRBD1 as a possible D gene (6 bases). The CDR3 loop spans 20 amino acids. V dropped 3 bases and J dropped 0 bases, with 24 bases sitting between them. Germline CDR1 is LNHDA and CDR2 is SQIVND (reference sequence). The CDR3 is CASSMFLSTLGGYSNQPQHF. The CDR3 bases are TGTGCCAGTAGTATGTTTCTTTCGACCCTAGGGGGATATAGCAATCAGCCCCAGCATTTT.

The chain joins TRBV6-5 to TRBJ1-3; the D gene is possibly TRBD1 (6 bases). CDR3 length: 14 amino acids. V lost 7 bases to trimming and J lost 4 bases, with 14 bases between them. The V gene's germline CDR1 is MNHEY and CDR2 SVGAGI. CDR3 coding DNA: TGTGCCAGCACTCCCGGGGGGCTCGGAAACACCATATATTTT. It encodes CASTPGGLGNTIYF.

This chain uses TRBV27 with TRBJ2-7; 15 nucleotides agree with TRBD2. The junction had 10 bases not matched to a gene; V was cut back by 6 bases and J by 4 bases. The CDR3 is 17 amino acids. Looked up from germline, CDR1 is MNHEY and CDR2 is SMNVEV (reference sequence). Here the CDR3 reads CASSQGLAGGRRYEQYF. CDR3 nucleotide sequence: TGTGCCAGCAGCCAGGGACTAGCGGGGGGACGAAGGTACGAGCAGTACTTC.

The chain carries TRBV4-2 and TRBJ1-1; the D gene is possibly TRBD1 (5 bases). CDR1 is LGHNA, CDR2 YNFKEQ, per germline. V was pared by 0 bases and J by 2 bases, with 7 bases between. This CDR3 is built from 14 residues. The CDR3 loop is CASSQEGGNTEAFF. CDR3 DNA sequence: TGTGCCAGCAGCCAAGAGGGGGGTAACACTGAAGCTTTCTTT.

The J gene is TRBJ2-7, the V gene TRBV18; TRBD1 is a possible D gene (6 bases). Germline values: CDR1 KGHSH, CDR2 LQKENI. The CDR3 spans 15 residues. With 5 bases removed from V and 5 bases from J, the gap between germline ends came to 19 bases. The CDR3 region is CASSSLEGTLHEQYF. CDR3 bases: TGTGCCAGCTCATCCTTGGAAGGGACACTCCACGAGCAGTACTTC.

V usage is TRBV7-9 and J usage is TRBJ2-4; 11 bases line up with TRBD1. The germline CDR1 and CDR2 sequences are SEHNR and FQNEAQ (reference sequence). After removal of 5 bases from V and 7 bases from J, the junction contained 7 bases not matched to a gene. This CDR3 comprises 15 residues. The CDR3: CASSPGQGALNIQYF. The CDR3 coding sequence is TGTGCCAGCAGCCCCGGACAGGGGGCGCTTAACATTCAGTACTTC.

CDR3 residues: CASSQDAGGFSYEQYF. DNA for the CDR3: TGTGCCAGCAGCCAAGATGCGGGGGGATTCTCCTACGAGCAGTACTTC. J is TRBJ2-7 and V is TRBV14; TRBD2 aligns across 8 bases. This CDR3 has 16 amino acids. Germline V lookup: CDR1 SGHDN, CDR2 FVKESK. Trimming took 0 bases from V and 0 from J; bases not matched to a gene: 4.